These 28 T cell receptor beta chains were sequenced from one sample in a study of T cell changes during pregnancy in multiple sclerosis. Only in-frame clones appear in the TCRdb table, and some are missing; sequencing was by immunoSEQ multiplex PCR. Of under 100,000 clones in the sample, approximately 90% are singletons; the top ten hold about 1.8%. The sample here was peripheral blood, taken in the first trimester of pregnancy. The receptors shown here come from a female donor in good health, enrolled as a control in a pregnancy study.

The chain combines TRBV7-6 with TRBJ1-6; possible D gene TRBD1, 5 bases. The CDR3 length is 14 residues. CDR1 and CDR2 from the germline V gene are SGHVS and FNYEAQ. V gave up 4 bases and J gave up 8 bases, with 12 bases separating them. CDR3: CASSWGLGDSPLHF. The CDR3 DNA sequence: TGTGCCAGCAGCTGGGGACTGGGGGATTCACCCCTCCACTTT.

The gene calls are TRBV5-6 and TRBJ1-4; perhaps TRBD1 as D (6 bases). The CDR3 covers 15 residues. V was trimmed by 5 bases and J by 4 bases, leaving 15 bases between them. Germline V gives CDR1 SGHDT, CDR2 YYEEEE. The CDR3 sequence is CASRTRQANNEKLFF. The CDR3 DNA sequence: TGTGCCAGCAGAACGAGACAGGCCAATAATGAAAAACTGTTTTTT.

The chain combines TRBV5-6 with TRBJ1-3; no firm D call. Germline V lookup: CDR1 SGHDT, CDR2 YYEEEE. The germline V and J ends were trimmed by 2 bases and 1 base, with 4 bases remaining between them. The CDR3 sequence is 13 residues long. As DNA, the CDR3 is TGTGCCAGCAGCTTATTATCTGGAAACACCATATATTTT. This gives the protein CASSLLSGNTIYF.

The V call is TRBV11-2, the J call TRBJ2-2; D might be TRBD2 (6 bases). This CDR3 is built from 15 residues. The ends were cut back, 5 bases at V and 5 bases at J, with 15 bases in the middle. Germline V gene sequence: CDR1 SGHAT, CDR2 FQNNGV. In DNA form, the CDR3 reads TGTGCCAGCAGCCCCCGCGGGGATAGGACCGGGGAGCTGTTTTTT. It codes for CASSPRGDRTGELFF.

CDR3 bases: TGTGCCAGCAGCATGACAGGGAGCAATCAGCCCCAGCATTTT. Translation: CASSMTGSNQPQHF. V is TRBV13 and J is TRBJ1-5; 7 nucleotides agree with TRBD1. The CDR3 runs 14 residues. Trimming took 5 bases from V and 1 from J; bases not matched to a gene: 2. CDR1 is PRHDT and CDR2 is FYEKMQ in the germline V gene (reference sequence).

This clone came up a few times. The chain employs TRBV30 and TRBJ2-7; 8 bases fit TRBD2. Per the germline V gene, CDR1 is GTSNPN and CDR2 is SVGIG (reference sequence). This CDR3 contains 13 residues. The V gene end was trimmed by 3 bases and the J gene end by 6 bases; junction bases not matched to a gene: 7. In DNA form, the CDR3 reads TGTGCCTGGAGCGACGGGACTAGTCTCGAGCAGTACTTC. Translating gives CAWSDGTSLEQYF.

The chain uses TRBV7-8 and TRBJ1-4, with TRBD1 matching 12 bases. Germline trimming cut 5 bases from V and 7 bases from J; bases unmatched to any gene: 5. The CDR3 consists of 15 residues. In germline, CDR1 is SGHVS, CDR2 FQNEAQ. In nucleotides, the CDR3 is TGTGCCAGCAGCACGGGACAGGGGGCTGGTGAAAAACTGTTTTTT. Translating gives CASSTGQGAGEKLFF.

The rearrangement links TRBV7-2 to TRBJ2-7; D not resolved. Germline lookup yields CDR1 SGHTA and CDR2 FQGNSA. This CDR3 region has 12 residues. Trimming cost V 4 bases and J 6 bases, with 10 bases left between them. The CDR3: CASSSLLVEQYF. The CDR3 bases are TGTGCCAGCAGCTCCCTCCTAGTCGAGCAGTACTTC.

The chain's CDR3 is CASSLGDYTQETQYF. The CDR3 DNA sequence: TGCGCCAGCAGCTTGGGAGACTACACCCAAGAGACCCAGTACTTC. This rearrangement joins TRBV5-1 to TRBJ2-5, with TRBD2 as a possible D gene (5 bases). CDR3 length equals 15 residues. Trimming shortened V by 0 bases and J by 1 base, and 10 bases separated the two germline ends. CDR1 and CDR2 (germline): SGHRS, YFSETQ.

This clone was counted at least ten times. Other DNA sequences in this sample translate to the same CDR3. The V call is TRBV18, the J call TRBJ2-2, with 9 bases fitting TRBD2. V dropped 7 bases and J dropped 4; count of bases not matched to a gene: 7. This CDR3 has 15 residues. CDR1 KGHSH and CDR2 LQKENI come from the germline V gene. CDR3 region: CASYSGGASTGELFF. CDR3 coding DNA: TGTGCCAGCTATAGCGGGGGCGCAAGCACCGGGGAGCTGTTTTTT.

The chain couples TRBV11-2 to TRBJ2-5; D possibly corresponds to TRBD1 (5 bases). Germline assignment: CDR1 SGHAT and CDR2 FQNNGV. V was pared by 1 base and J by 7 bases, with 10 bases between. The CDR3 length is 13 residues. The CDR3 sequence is CASSLGLQGTQYF. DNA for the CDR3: TGTGCCAGCAGCTTAGGGCTTCAGGGGACCCAGTACTTC. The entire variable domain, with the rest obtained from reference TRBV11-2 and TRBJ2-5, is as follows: EAGVAQSPRYKIIEKRQSVAFWCNPISGHATLYWYQQILGQGPKLLIQFQNNGVVDDSQLPKDRFSAERLKGVDSTLKIQPAKLEDSAVYLCASSLGLQGTQYFGPGTRLLVL.

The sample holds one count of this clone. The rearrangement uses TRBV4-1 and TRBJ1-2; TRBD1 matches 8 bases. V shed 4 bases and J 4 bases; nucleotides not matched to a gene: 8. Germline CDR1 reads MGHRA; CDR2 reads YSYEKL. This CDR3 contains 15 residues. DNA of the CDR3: TGCGCCAGCAGCCCCAGGGGGCGAACGGGCTATGGCTACACCTTC. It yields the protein CASSPRGRTGYGYTF.

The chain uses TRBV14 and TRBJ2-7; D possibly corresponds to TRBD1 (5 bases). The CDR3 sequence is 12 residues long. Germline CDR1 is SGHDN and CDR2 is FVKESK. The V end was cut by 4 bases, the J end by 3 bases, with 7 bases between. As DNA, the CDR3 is TGTGCCAGCAGCCTTACAGGCTACGAGCAGTACTTC. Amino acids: CASSLTGYEQYF. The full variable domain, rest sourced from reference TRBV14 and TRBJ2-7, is EAGVTQFPSHSVIEKGQTVTLRCDPISGHDNLYWYRRVMGKEIKFLLHFVKESKQDESGMPNNRFLAERTGGTYSTLKVQPAELEDSGVYFCASSLTGYEQYFGPGTRLTVT.

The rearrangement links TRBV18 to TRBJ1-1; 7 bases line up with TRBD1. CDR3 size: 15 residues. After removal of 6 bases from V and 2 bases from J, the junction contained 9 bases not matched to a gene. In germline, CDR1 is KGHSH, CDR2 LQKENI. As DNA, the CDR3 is TGTGCCAGCTCCCAAGGACAGGATAGAAACACTGAAGCTTTCTTT. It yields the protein CASSQGQDRNTEAFF. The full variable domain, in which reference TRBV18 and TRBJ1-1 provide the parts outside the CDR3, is NAGVMQNPRHLVRRRGQEARLRCSPMKGHSHVYWYRQLPEEGLKFMVYLQKENIIDESGMPKERFSAEFPKEGPSILRIQQVVRGDSAAYFCASSQGQDRNTEAFFGQGTRLTVV.

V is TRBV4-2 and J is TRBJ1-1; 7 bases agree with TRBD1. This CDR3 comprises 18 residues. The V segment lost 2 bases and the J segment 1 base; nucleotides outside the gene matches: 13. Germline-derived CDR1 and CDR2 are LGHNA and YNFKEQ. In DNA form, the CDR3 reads TGTGCCAGCAGCCAATTCCCCCCGGGACAGTCCACGAACACTGAAGCTTTCTTT. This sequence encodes CASSQFPPGQSTNTEAFF.

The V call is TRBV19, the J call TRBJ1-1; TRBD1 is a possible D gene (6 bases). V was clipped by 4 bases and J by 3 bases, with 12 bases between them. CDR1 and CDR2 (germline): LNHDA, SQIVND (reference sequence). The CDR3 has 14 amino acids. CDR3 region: CASSRTAPDTEAFF. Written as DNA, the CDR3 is TGTGCCAGTAGTAGGACAGCACCAGACACTGAAGCTTTCTTT. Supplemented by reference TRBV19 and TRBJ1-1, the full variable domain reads DGGITQSPKYLFRKEGQNVTLSCEQNLNHDAMYWYRQDPGQGLRLIYYSQIVNDFQKGDIAEGYSVSREKKESFPLTVTSAQKNPTAFYLCASSRTAPDTEAFFGQGTRLTVV.

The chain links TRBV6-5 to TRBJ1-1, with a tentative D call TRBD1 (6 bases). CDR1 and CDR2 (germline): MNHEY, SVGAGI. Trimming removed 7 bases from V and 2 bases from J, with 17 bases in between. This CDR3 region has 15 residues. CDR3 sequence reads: CASTTREGENTEAFF. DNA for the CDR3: TGTGCCAGCACCACCCGGGAGGGGGAAAACACTGAAGCTTTCTTT.

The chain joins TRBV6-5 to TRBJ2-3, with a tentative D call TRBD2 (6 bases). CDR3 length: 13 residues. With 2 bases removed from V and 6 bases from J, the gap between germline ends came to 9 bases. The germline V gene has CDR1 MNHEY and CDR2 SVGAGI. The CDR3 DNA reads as TGTGCCAGCAGTTACAATGGGGGGGATACGCAGTATTTT. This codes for CASSYNGGDTQYF.

The CDR3 coding sequence is TGTGCCAGCAGGCGGGGTAATGAAAAACTGTTTTTT. The encoded protein is CASRRGNEKLFF. This rearrangement joins TRBV6-5 to TRBJ1-4; D not resolved. Germline CDR1 and CDR2: MNHEY and SVGAGI. The CDR3 contains 12 residues. Between the trimmed V and J ends, which lost 6 bases and 4 bases, there was a span of 6 bases.

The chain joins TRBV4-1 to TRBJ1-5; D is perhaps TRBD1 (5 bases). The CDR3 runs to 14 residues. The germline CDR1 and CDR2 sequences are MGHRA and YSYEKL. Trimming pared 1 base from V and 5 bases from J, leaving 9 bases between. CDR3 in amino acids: CASSQGRGDQPQHF. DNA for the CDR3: TGCGCCAGCAGCCAAGGTCGGGGGGATCAGCCCCAGCATTTT.

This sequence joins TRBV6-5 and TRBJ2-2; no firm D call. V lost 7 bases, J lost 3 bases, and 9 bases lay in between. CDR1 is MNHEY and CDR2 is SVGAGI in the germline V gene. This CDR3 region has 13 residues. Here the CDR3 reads CASTLGYTGELFF. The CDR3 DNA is TGTGCCAGCACCCTCGGGTACACCGGGGAGCTGTTTTTT.

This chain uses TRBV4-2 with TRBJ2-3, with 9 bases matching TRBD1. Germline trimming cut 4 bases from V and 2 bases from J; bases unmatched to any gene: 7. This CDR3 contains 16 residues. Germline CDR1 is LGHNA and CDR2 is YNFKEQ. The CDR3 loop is CASSRAGTGPTDTQYF. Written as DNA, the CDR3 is TGTGCCAGCAGCCGTGCCGGGACAGGGCCCACAGATACGCAGTATTTT.

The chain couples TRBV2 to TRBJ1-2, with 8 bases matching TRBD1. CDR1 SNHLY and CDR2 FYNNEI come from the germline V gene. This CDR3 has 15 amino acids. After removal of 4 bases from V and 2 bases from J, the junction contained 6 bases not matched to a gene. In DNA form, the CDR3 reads TGTGCCAGCAGTGTAAGTCAGGGGGCGAACTATGGCTACACCTTC. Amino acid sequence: CASSVSQGANYGYTF. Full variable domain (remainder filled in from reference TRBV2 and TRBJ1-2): EPEVTQTPSHQVTQMGQEVILRCVPISNHLYFYWYRQILGQKVEFLVSFYNNEISEKSEIFDDQFSVERPDGSNFTLKIRSTKLEDSAMYFCASSVSQGANYGYTFGSGTRLTVV.

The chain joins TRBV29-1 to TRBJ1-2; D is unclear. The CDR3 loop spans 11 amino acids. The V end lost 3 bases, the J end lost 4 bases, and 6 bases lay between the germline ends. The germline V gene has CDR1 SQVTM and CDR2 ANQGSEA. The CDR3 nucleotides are TGCAGCGTTGAGAGTCGCTATGGCTACACCTTC. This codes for CSVESRYGYTF.

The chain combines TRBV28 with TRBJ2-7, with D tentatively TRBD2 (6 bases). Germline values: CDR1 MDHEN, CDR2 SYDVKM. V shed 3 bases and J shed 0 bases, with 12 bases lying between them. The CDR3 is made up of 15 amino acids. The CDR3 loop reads CASSFRGGLSYEQYF. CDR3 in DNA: TGTGCCAGCAGTTTCCGGGGAGGACTCTCCTACGAGCAGTACTTC.

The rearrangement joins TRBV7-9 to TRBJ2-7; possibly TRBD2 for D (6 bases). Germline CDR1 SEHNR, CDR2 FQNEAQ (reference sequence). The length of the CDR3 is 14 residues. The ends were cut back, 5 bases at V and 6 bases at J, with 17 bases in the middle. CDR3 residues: CASSPRDWISEQYF. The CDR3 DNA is TGTGCCAGCAGCCCCCGGGACTGGATTTCCGAGCAGTACTTC.

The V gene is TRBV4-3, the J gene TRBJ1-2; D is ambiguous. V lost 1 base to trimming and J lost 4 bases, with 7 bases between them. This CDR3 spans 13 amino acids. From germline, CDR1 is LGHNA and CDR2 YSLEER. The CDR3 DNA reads TGCGCCAGCAGCCAAGTTAACAGCTATGGCTACACCTTC. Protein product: CASSQVNSYGYTF.

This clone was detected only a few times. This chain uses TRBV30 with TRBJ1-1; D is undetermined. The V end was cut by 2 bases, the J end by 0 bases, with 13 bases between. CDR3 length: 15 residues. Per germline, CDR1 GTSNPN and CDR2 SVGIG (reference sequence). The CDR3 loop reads CAWSPGRHLNTEAFF. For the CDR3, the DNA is TGTGCCTGGAGTCCCGGGAGACACTTGAACACTGAAGCTTTCTTT.